This TCR beta chain was documented in a study of technical replicates of blood from several donors. Germline V lookup: CDR1 SEHNR, CDR2 FQNEAQ (reference sequence). Trimming left V 0 bases short and J 5 bases short, with 7 bases between. The CDR3 is made up of 14 amino acids. The protocol was immunoSEQ multiplex PCR, while the TCRdb copy is restricted to in-frame clones and leaves out a portion. The sample includes 65,000 to 90,000 clones, approximately 91% seen only once; the top ten take about 4.7%. The TCR sequence derives from a human donor in good health. Some clones in this sample may be carry-over from other donors' samples. The source material was PBMCs. V usage is TRBV7-9 and J usage is TRBJ1-4; D remains ambiguous. The CDR3 spells CASSLAGENEKLFF. For the CDR3, the DNA is TGTGCCAGCAGCTTAGCGGGAGAGAATGAAAAACTGTTTTTT.